Below, 14 T cell receptor beta chains from the same sample are listed, as sequenced in a study of response to subunit inactivated influenza vaccine. TCRdb re-analysed the RT-PCR reads in MiXCR, keeping a single row per CDR3 protein. The profile shows about 540,000 distinct CDR3 sequences, under 30% of them singletons. The sample was also linked to a second study, of T cells expressing NK-cell markers. As reported in that work: Making the TCR beta cDNA relied on 5'RACE template switching with UMIs.

Sequenced material: CD4+ T cells sorted from PBMCs, taken roughly 12 days after vaccination. All receptors derive from a man in his forties or fifties who received an inactivated influenza vaccine.

The V gene is TRBV5-1, the J gene TRBJ2-6; D not certain. Germline CDR1 is SGHRS and CDR2 is YFSETQ. This CDR3 is built from 14 residues. Between the trimmed V and J ends, which lost 5 bases and 0 bases, there was a span of 6 bases. The CDR3 DNA reads TGCGCCAGCAGAGACGGCTCTGGGGCCAACGTCCTGACTTTC. This encodes CASRDGSGANVLTF.

This chain links TRBV29-1 with TRBJ2-3; 7 nucleotides match TRBD1. Trimming removed 5 bases from V and 2 bases from J; junction bases left unmatched: 10. Germline V gene sequence: CDR1 SQVTM, CDR2 ANQGSEA. This CDR3 comprises 15 residues. The CDR3 sequence is CSVRAGTAHTDTQYF. As DNA, the CDR3 is TGCAGCGTTAGGGCAGGGACAGCACACACAGATACGCAGTATTTT.

This clonotype occurred a few times. The chain uses TRBV6-5 and TRBJ1-2, with D perhaps matching TRBD1 (5 bases). Germline loops: CDR1 MNHEY, CDR2 SVGAGI. The CDR3 sequence is 14 residues long. The V and J ends lost 4 bases and 4 bases respectively, with 13 bases between them. Here the CDR3 DNA reads TGTGCCAGCAGTTCTCTTACAGGATTCTATGGCTACACCTTC. Translated: CASSSLTGFYGYTF.

This clonotype was seen more than once but under ten times. The chain has TRBV10-3 and TRBJ2-7, with 7 nucleotides matching TRBD2. The V and J ends lost 3 bases and 1 base, in that order; junction bases with no gene match: 3. CDR1 is ENHRY, CDR2 SYGVKD, per germline. The CDR3 has 14 amino acids. The CDR3 reads CAISDSRESYEQYF. CDR3 DNA sequence: TGTGCCATCAGTGACTCGCGGGAGTCCTACGAGCAGTACTTC.

This clonotype was observed a handful of times. The V call is TRBV29-1, the J call TRBJ2-1, with 7 bases fitting TRBD2. Germline assignment: CDR1 SQVTM and CDR2 ANQGSEA. Unmatched junction bases numbered 11, after V lost 4 bases and J lost 2 bases. The CDR3 is 16 residues long. CDR3 sequence (DNA): TGCAGCGTTGGTACCCGAGGCCTAGCGGCCTACAATGAGCAGTTCTTC. Translating it yields CSVGTRGLAAYNEQFF.

The V and J genes are TRBV5-1 and TRBJ1-2; possible D gene TRBD1, 5 bases. Trimming left V 1 base short and J 2 bases short, with 6 bases between. Germline V gene lookup returns CDR1 SGHRS and CDR2 YFSETQ. The CDR3 contains 13 residues. CDR3 DNA sequence: TGCGCCAGCAGCTTGAGGACAAACTATGGCTACACCTTC. It yields the protein CASSLRTNYGYTF.

This clonotype has more than one count but fewer than ten. J is TRBJ2-3 and V is TRBV4-3; 7 positions agree with TRBD2. Germline V gene sequence: CDR1 LGHNA, CDR2 YSLEER. CDR3 size: 15 residues. J was trimmed by 6 bases and V by 4 bases; bases with no gene match: 10. The CDR3 loop is CASSPGGVRGDTQYF. The CDR3 nucleotides are TGCGCCAGCAGCCCCGGCGGTGTGCGGGGGGATACGCAGTATTTT.

This clonotype was found a few times. The chain couples TRBV20-1 to TRBJ1-4; 7 positions agree with TRBD1. The CDR3 loop spans 14 amino acids. Germline-derived CDR1 and CDR2 are DFQATT and SNEGSKA (reference sequence). Germline trimming cut 2 bases from V and 6 bases from J; bases unmatched to any gene: 6. The CDR3 sequence: CSARRQGIDEKLFF. The CDR3 DNA follows: TGCAGTGCTAGACGACAGGGAATCGATGAAAAACTGTTTTTT.

This clonotype has a handful of counts. The chain uses TRBV3-1 and TRBJ2-1; D ambiguous. Germline V CDR1 and CDR2: LGHDT, YNNKEL (reference sequence). Trimming pared 1 base from V and 9 bases from J, leaving 13 bases between. The CDR3 is made up of 14 amino acids. The CDR3 nucleotides are TGTGCCAGCAGCCAAGGGCTCCGCGGCATTGAGCAGTTCTTC. Amino acid sequence: CASSQGLRGIEQFF.

A few counts support this clonotype. The V call is TRBV4-3, the J call TRBJ1-5; D remains ambiguous. Germline CDR1 and CDR2: LGHNA and YSLEER. Trimming shortened V by 0 bases and J by 3 bases, and 12 bases separated the two germline ends. This CDR3 has 16 amino acids. CDR3 in DNA: TGCGCCAGCAGCCAAGAGCCCGGCGGGATCAATCAGCCCCAGCATTTT. It codes for CASSQEPGGINQPQHF.

This chain connects TRBV5-6 to TRBJ2-7; D is ambiguous. From germline, CDR1 is SGHDT and CDR2 YYEEEE. V lost 2 bases and J lost 1, with 7 bases in between. The CDR3 has 13 residues. CDR3 bases: TGTGCCAGCAGCTTATGGGTATCCTACGAGCAGTACTTC. It codes for CASSLWVSYEQYF.

This clonotype was counted many times. This chain joins TRBV12-3 or TRBV12-4 and TRBJ2-7; the match to TRBD2 covers 9 bases. This CDR3 is built from 15 residues. The ends lost 1 base at V and 0 bases at J; junction bases unmatched: 1. The DNA for the CDR3 is TGTGCCAGCAGTTTAGGCGGGAGGGCCTCCTACGAGCAGTACTTC. Translated: CASSLGGRASYEQYF.

This clonotype showed up just a few times. The J gene is TRBJ2-2, the V gene TRBV28; the D gene is possibly TRBD2 (6 bases). V lost 7 bases to trimming and J lost 7 bases, with 31 bases between them. Germline V gene data show CDR1 as MDHEN and CDR2 as SYDVKM. CDR3 length equals 19 residues. The CDR3 bases are TGTGCCAGCAACGGGGCTAGCGCCCTTAACCCCTCCTTGGGCGGGGAGCTGTTTTTT. Encoded protein: CASNGASALNPSLGGELFF.

The chain has TRBV4-2 and TRBJ2-7, with D possibly TRBD1 on 5 matching bases. V was clipped by 0 bases and J by 2 bases, with 11 bases between them. The CDR3 consists of 15 residues. Germline assignment: CDR1 LGHNA and CDR2 YNFKEQ. CDR3 in amino acids: CASSQEGRDPYEQYF. The CDR3 coding sequence is TGTGCCAGCAGCCAAGAAGGCAGGGATCCCTACGAGCAGTACTTC.